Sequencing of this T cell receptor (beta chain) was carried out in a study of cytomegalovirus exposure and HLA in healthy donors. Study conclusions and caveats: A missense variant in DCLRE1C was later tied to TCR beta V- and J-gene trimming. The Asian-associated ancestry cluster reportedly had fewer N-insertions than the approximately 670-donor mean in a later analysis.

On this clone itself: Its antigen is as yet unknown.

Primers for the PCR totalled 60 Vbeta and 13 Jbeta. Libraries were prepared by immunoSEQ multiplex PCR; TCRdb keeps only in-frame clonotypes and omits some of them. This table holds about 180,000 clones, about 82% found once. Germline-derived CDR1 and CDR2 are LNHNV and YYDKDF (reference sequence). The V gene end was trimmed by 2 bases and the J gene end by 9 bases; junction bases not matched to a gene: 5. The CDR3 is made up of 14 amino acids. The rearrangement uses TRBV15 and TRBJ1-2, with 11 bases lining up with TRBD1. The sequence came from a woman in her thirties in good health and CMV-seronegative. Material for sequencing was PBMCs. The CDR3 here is CATSRSGQGVSYTF. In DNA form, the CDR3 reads TGTGCCACCAGCAGATCGGGACAGGGGGTGAGCTACACCTTC. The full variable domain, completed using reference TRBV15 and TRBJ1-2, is DAMVIQNPRYQVTQFGKPVTLSCSQTLNHNVMYWYQQKSSQAPKLLFHYYDKDFNNEADTPDNFQSRRPNTSFCFLDIRSPGLGDTAMYLCATSRSGQGVSYTFGSGTRLTVV.